The 2 T cell receptor beta chains listed next were all sequenced from one sample in a study of regulatory T cells in long-lasting Graves disease (dated by TCRdb to about 2021). Library preparation employed multiplex PCR. For sequencing, an Illumina HiSeq 4000 was employed. iRepertoire HTBI primers and Arm-PCR amplification of CDR3 regions were used to construct TCR beta libraries. The public reads were run again by TCRdb, first through fastp at Q25 and then through MiXCR, and only productive beta chains were kept. Each entry merges the rows of one CDR3 protein and shows their most common DNA and genes. The sample has 450,000 or so distinct CDR3 sequences on record, around a fifth of them singletons. Together, the top ten hold around 14% of the sample. The time point label on this specimen signifies: persistent/refractory GD, antithyroid drugs over 5 years with positive TRAb. For both TCR sequencing and RNA sequencing, RNA was extracted from PBMCs using TRIzol.

Specimen: peripheral blood mononuclear cells (PBMCs), collected when the disease was refractory, from a patient treated with antithyroid drugs. The receptor source for this set is a female donor with Graves disease.

This clonotype was counted only a few times. V gene TRBV20-1 combines with J gene TRBJ1-4; no definite D call. Trimming shortened V by 4 bases and J by 3 bases, and 15 bases separated the two germline ends. The CDR3 runs to 15 residues. Germline assignment: CDR1 DFQATT and CDR2 SNEGSKA (reference sequence). The CDR3 DNA follows: TGCAGTGCTACGCCATTACGTGAGGCTAATGAAAAACTGTTTTTT. This gives the protein CSATPLREANEKLFF.

This clonotype was seen at least ten times. The rearrangement uses TRBV2 and TRBJ1-5; 8 nucleotides line up with TRBD1. The CDR3 has 14 amino acids. Germline V lookup: CDR1 SNHLY, CDR2 FYNNEI. The V segment lost 3 bases and the J segment 8 bases; nucleotides outside the gene matches: 6. The CDR3 coding sequence is TGTGCCAGCAGTGACGGGCAGGGGGCAAAGCCCCAGCATTTT. Its protein product is CASSDGQGAKPQHF.